This TCR beta chain comes out of a study of blood T cells in healthy people across ages. The study's findings and limits: Diversity was higher, and naive CD4+ cells more numerous, in long-lived donors than in aged donors.

Each of the donors had about 9.9 milliliters of peripheral blood drawn into EDTA-treated Vacutainer tubes. After removal of 2 bases from V and 4 bases from J, the junction contained 2 bases not matched to a gene. Germline-derived CDR1 and CDR2 are DFQATT and SNEGSKA (reference sequence). This CDR3 region has 13 residues. There are many counts of this clonotype. As yet, its antigen is unknown. Through a sample-barcoded 5' primer and a J-beta primer mix, a second PCR was run for roughly 6 to 12 cycles. Researchers report that a template-switch adaptor with 12 random nucleotides tagged each cDNA molecule. TCRdb called the 5' RACE reads again in MiXCR, with one record for every CDR3 protein. In the table there are 800,000 to 950,000 distinct CDR3 sequences, about 36% of which are singletons.

This receptor was obtained from a man between 18 and 29 years old in good health. The chain carries TRBV20-1 and TRBJ1-2, with 9 bases lining up with TRBD1. Sequencing was done on a sample of blood. Written as DNA, the CDR3 is TGCAGTGCTAGACCGACAGGGGGCTATGGCTACACCTTC. It yields the protein CSARPTGGYGYTF.